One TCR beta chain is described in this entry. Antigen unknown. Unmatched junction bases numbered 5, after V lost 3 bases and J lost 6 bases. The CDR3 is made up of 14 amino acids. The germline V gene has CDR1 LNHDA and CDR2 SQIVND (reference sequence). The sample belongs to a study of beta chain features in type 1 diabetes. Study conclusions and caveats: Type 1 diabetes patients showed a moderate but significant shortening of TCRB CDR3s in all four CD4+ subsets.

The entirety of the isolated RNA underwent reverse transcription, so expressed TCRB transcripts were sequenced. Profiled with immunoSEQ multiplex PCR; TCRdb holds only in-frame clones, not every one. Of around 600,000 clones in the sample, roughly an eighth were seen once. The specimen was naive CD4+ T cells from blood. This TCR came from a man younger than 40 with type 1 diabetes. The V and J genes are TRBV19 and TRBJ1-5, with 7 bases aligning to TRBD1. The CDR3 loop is CASSIKGASQPQHF. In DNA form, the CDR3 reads TGTGCCAGTAGTATCAAGGGGGCGAGTCAGCCCCAGCATTTT.